The 13 T cell receptor beta chains below come from one sample, sequenced in a study of regulatory T cells in long-lasting Graves disease. Time point in this sample: newly diagnosed GD, antithyroid drugs for less than 3 months. Generation of the TCR library employed RNA extracted from PBMCs. CDR3-region Arm-PCR and iRepertoire HTBI primers produced the TCR beta libraries. Each CDR3 protein gets one entry after TCRdb re-called the multiplex PCR reads with MiXCR. The sample lists fewer than 550,000 distinct CDR3 sequences, roughly 16% occurring once. These data also formed part of another study, on T cells in Graves' hyperthyroidism and ophthalmopathy.

The sample here was peripheral blood mononuclear cells (PBMCs), taken at new diagnosis, from a patient treated with antithyroid drugs. These receptors came from a woman aged 35-60 years with Graves disease.

This clonotype was counted at least ten times. The gene calls are TRBV2 and TRBJ2-1, with 7 bases that match TRBD2. Losses at the gene ends were 10 bases for V and 7 bases for J; bases not matched to a gene: 4. The CDR3 loop spans 11 amino acids. Germline CDR1 is SNHLY and CDR2 is FYNNEI. The CDR3 nucleotides read TGTGCCACCCTCGGGGGGAATGAGCAGTTCTTC. Protein product: CATLGGNEQFF.

This clonotype has only one observation. A much larger clone lies one base from this, so it may be a read error. The chain uses TRBV20-1 and TRBJ2-3, with TRBD2 matching over 9 bases. Germline-derived CDR1 and CDR2 are DFQATT and SNEGSKA (reference sequence). The CDR3 contains 15 residues. CDR3 in DNA: TGCAATGCGGCTGTAGCGGGGGCCTACACAGATACGCAGTATTTT. Residues: CNAAVAGAYTDTQYF.

Many counts were recorded for this clonotype. The CDR3 loop is CSVDGAQVSPNYGYTF. The CDR3 nucleotides read TGCAGCGTTGACGGGGCACAGGTTTCACCCAACTATGGCTACACCTTC. The chain couples TRBV29-1 to TRBJ1-2; D perhaps matches TRBD1 (5 bases). The CDR3 has 16 amino acids. Germline V CDR1 and CDR2: SQVTM, ANQGSEA. The germline V and J ends were trimmed by 3 bases and 2 bases, with 19 bases remaining between them.

The gene calls are TRBV16 and TRBJ1-2; 8 nucleotides agree with TRBD1. CDR3 length equals 14 residues. Germline CDR1 reads KGHSY; CDR2 reads FQNENV. The V gene end was trimmed by 6 bases and the J gene end by 6 bases; junction bases not matched to a gene: 9. The CDR3 DNA reads as TGTGCCAGCAGTCACCAGGGGGCGCGGAATGGCTACACCTTC. As protein: CASSHQGARNGYTF.

The sample holds a few counts of this clonotype. The chain joins TRBV19 to TRBJ1-1, with D maybe TRBD1 (5 bases). V dropped 2 bases and J dropped 6 bases, with 10 bases sitting between them. Germline loops: CDR1 LNHDA, CDR2 SQIVND (reference sequence). CDR3 length equals 13 residues. CDR3 coding DNA: TGTGCCAGTAGTATAAAGGGGAGCGCTGAAGCTTTCTTT. Protein product: CASSIKGSAEAFF.

In this sample, this clonotype turned up a few times. The rearrangement uses TRBV30 and TRBJ1-4, with no clear D. Trimming took 3 bases from V and 2 from J, leaving 13 bases between them. Germline CDR1 and CDR2: GTSNPN and SVGIG (reference sequence). The CDR3 sequence is 15 residues long. CDR3 amino acids: CAWSVTSGTNEKLFF. CDR3 coding DNA: TGTGCCTGGAGCGTAACGTCTGGCACTAATGAAAAACTGTTTTTT.

The sample holds many counts of this clonotype. This rearrangement joins TRBV19 to TRBJ1-1; no clear D. Germline V gene sequence: CDR1 LNHDA, CDR2 SQIVND (reference sequence). V was clipped by 7 bases and J by 0 bases, with 15 bases between them. The CDR3 consists of 15 residues. This chain's CDR3 is CASIYSGQLNTEAFF. The CDR3 DNA sequence: TGTGCCAGTATCTATTCGGGCCAGTTGAACACTGAAGCTTTCTTT.

The table lists this clonotype with many counts. The chain combines TRBV12-3 or TRBV12-4 with TRBJ1-6; tentatively, D is TRBD1 (5 bases). The CDR3 contains 15 residues. V dropped 2 bases and J dropped 7 bases, with 12 bases sitting between them. Here the CDR3 reads CASSLSQGGNSPLHF. The CDR3 nucleotides are TGTGCCAGCAGTTTAAGTCAGGGAGGGAATTCACCCCTCCACTTT.

This clonotype was found many times. The chain uses TRBV12-3 or TRBV12-4 and TRBJ1-4, with a weak D call TRBD1 (5 bases). V was clipped by 5 bases and J by 6 bases, with 19 bases between them. The CDR3 has 16 amino acids. The CDR3 DNA follows: TGTGCCAGCAGTCTTCCCCCCGGGGGTGGCGATGAAAAACTGTTTTTT. Protein: CASSLPPGGGDEKLFF.

This clonotype occurred many times. The chain recombines TRBV2 with TRBJ1-2; 7 positions agree with TRBD1. Trimming cost V 8 bases and J 2 bases; bases outside gene matches: 5. The CDR3 runs 13 residues. Per the germline V gene, CDR1 is SNHLY and CDR2 is FYNNEI. The CDR3 sequence is CASGEQGNYGYTF. The CDR3 region has the DNA TGTGCCAGCGGGGAACAGGGGAACTATGGCTACACCTTC.

V gene TRBV6-1 combines with J gene TRBJ1-1, with D possibly TRBD1 on 6 matching bases. V shed 6 bases and J shed 1 base, with 15 bases lying between them. CDR3 length: 15 amino acids. Per the germline V gene, CDR1 is MNHNS and CDR2 is SASEGT. The DNA for the CDR3 is TGTGCCAGCAGGCAATCAGGGGCAGGGAACACTGAAGCTTTCTTT. This sequence encodes CASRQSGAGNTEAFF.

This sequence joins TRBV5-1 and TRBJ1-1; D perhaps matches TRBD1 (6 bases). The V gene's germline CDR1 is SGHRS and CDR2 YFSETQ. The V end was cut by 0 bases, the J end by 4 bases, with 10 bases between. CDR3 size: 14 residues. This chain's CDR3 is CASSLAQGGTEAFF. The CDR3 nucleotides read TGCGCCAGCAGCTTGGCCCAAGGGGGCACTGAAGCTTTCTTT. Looking up the rest from reference TRBV5-1 and TRBJ1-1 gives the full variable domain: KAGVTQTPRYLIKTRGQQVTLSCSPISGHRSVSWYQQTPGQGLQFLFEYFSETQRNKGNFPGRFSGRQFSNSRSEMNVSTLELGDSALYLCASSLAQGGTEAFFGQGTRLTVV.

This clonotype was seen a few times. The chain carries TRBV7-2 and TRBJ2-7, with TRBD1 as a possible D gene (6 bases). The CDR3 is 16 residues long. Germline V lookup: CDR1 SGHTA, CDR2 FQGNSA. V was pared by 1 base and J by 0 bases, with 13 bases between. CDR3 residues: CASSLGGRGSSYEQYF. The DNA for the CDR3 is TGTGCCAGCAGCTTAGGCGGCAGGGGAAGCTCCTACGAGCAGTACTTC.